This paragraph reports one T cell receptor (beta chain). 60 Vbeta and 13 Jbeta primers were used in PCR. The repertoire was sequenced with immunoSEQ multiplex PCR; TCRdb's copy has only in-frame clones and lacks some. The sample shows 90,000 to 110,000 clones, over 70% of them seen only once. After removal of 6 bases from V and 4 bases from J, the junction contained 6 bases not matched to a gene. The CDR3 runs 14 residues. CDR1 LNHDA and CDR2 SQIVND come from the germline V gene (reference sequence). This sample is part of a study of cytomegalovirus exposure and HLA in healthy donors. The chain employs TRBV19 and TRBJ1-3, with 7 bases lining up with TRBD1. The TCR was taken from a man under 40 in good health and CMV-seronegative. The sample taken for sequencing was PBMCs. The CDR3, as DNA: TGTGCCAGTAGGAGAGGGGGCGCAGGAAACACCATATATTTT. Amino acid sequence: CASRRGGAGNTIYF.